The present TCR beta chain was sequenced within a study of Ad26.COV2.S vaccination and SARS-CoV-2 variants. Study conclusions and caveats: Analyses that measured TCR breadth and depth may have underestimated total T cell responses.

The CDR3 has 15 amino acids. Germline trimming cut 2 bases from V and 0 bases from J; bases unmatched to any gene: 2. CDR1 is MGHRA and CDR2 is YSYEKL in the germline V gene. The treatment denotes: about 20 received Ad26.COV2.S at low or high dose, single or two shots; 5 received placebo; per-sample allocation not given. Sampling happened 63 days after the first vaccine or placebo injection. This clone has a single count. As yet, its antigen is unknown. The repertoire was sequenced with immunoSEQ multiplex PCR; TCRdb's copy has only in-frame clones and lacks some. The repertoire holds about 410,000 clones, with around 92% as singletons.

This TCR derives from a person aged 18-65 years who received the Ad26.COV2.S COVID-19 vaccine or a placebo. The material was peripheral blood, obtained in a trial of Ad26.COV2.S vaccine versus placebo. The rearrangement links TRBV4-1 to TRBJ2-3; 7 bases are a match to TRBD2. CDR3 nucleotides: TGCGCCAGCAGCCAAAGCGGGGTTAGCACAGATACGCAGTATTTT. It encodes CASSQSGVSTDTQYF.